The entry below gives a single TCR beta chain sequence along with its context. This sample is drawn from a study of blood T cells in healthy people across ages. Extraction of total RNA produced a minimum of 5 micrograms from each sample. Through a sample-barcoded 5' primer and a J-beta primer mix, a second PCR was run for roughly 6 to 12 cycles. MiXCR was run by TCRdb on the 5' RACE reads, yielding one entry per CDR3 protein. This sample carries around 1,000,000 distinct CDR3 sequences, roughly 24% of them seen once, and the ten largest clones take about 0.69%. CDR1 is SGHAT, CDR2 FQNNGV, per germline. The CDR3 consists of 12 residues. With 5 bases removed from V and 3 bases from J, the gap between germline ends came to 7 bases. These data also formed part of another study, on T cells of mothers and their children. This second study says: A second PCR was performed with the M1S primer. This primer added sample barcodes and 2-4 random nucleotides.

Sequencing was performed on blood. The TCR sequence derives from a girl aged 2-10 years in good health. This chain connects TRBV11-2 to TRBJ1-2; D unresolved. The CDR3 loop is CASSAPDYGYTF. For the CDR3, the DNA is TGTGCCAGCAGCGCCCCAGACTATGGCTACACCTTC.